Included here is one T cell receptor (beta chain) sequence, with context. Its antigen is unidentified. Clones were read by immunoSEQ multiplex PCR, and TCRdb kept only the in-frame ones, dropping some. The sample holds about 190,000 clones, 80% to 95% seen once. These data come from a study of T cell responses to AZD1222 COVID-19 vaccine. As for the study in general: Analysis merged second doses at about 4 or about 12 weeks. Study-wide points: There were mostly white British donors and more females than males, and clonal diversity was possibly underestimated. No day 14 peak samples; only post-peak repertoires were characterized.

Germline CDR1 reads MDHEN; CDR2 reads SYDVKM. Trimming shortened V by 3 bases and J by 14 bases, and 11 bases separated the two germline ends. The CDR3 consists of 12 residues. This sequence was found in an adult in good health. J is TRBJ1-6 and V is TRBV28; D is undetermined. The sequencing here drew on peripheral blood, taken on day 0 of AZD1222 vaccination. The CDR3 DNA sequence: TGTGCCAGCAGTTTGGCGGCCGGTTCCCTCCACTTT. Its translation: CASSLAAGSLHF.